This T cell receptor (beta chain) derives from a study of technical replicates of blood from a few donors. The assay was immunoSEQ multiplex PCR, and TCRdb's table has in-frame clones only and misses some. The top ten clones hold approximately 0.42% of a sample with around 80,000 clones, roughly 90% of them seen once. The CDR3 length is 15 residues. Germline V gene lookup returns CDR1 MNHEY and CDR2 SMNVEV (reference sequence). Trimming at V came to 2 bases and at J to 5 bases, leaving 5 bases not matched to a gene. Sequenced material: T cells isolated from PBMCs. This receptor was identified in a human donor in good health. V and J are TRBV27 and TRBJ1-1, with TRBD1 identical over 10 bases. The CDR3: CASSLGTGVDTEAFF. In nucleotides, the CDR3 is TGTGCCAGCAGTTTAGGGACAGGGGTAGATACTGAAGCTTTCTTT.